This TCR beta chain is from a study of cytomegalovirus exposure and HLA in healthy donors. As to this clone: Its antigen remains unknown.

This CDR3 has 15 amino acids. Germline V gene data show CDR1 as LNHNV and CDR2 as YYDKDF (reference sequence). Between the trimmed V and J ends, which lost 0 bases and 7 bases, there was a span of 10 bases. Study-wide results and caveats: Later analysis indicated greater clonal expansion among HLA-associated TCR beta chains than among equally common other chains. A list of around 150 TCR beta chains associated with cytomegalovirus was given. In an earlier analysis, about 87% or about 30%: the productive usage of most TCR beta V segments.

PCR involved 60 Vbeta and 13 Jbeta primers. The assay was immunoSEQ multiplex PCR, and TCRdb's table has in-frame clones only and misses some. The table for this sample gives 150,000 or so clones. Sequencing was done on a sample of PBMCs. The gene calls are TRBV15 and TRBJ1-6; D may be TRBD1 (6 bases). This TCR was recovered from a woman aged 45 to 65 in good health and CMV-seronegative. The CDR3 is CATSRDSRGNSPLHF. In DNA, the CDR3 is TGTGCCACCAGCAGAGACTCAAGGGGGAATTCACCCCTCCACTTT.